The present TCR beta chain was sequenced within a study of blood T cell repertoires in COVID-19. This CDR3 is 16 amino acids long. Trimming removed 1 base from V and 6 bases from J, with 14 bases in between. Germline-derived CDR1 and CDR2 are SGHKS and YYEKEE (reference sequence). TCRdb's table, derived via immunoSEQ multiplex PCR, lists solely in-frame clones and lacks some. The sample includes more than 200,000 clones, 70% to 85% of them seen just once. The rearrangement uses TRBV5-5 and TRBJ1-6; D is uncertain. This TCR was recovered from a man between 60 and 75 years old who had recovered from COVID-19. Input material: PBMCs or T cells enriched from blood (not recorded which). The chain's CDR3 is CASSLSSESPNSPLHF. The CDR3 nucleotides are TGTGCCAGCAGCTTGTCTTCAGAATCCCCTAATTCACCCCTCCACTTT.